A single sample gave rise to the 2 T cell receptor beta chains below, sequenced in a study of blood T cell repertoires in COVID-19. Clones were sequenced by immunoSEQ multiplex PCR, and TCRdb holds only the in-frame ones, with some missing. Found here are 150,000 or so clones, over 70% of them singletons; the top ten hold roughly 13%. Sample: PBMCs or T cells enriched from blood (not recorded which). Receptors were obtained from an older woman who had recovered from COVID-19.

The V gene is TRBV19, the J gene TRBJ2-7, with a possible D match to TRBD1 (8 bases). This CDR3 region has 14 residues. V was shortened by 8 bases and J by 2 bases, with 16 bases between the two germline ends. Germline assignment: CDR1 LNHDA and CDR2 SQIVND (reference sequence). The CDR3, as DNA: TGTGCCAGTGCTGACAGGGGAGGGGCCTACGAGCAGTACTTC. Translated, it gives CASADRGGAYEQYF. Looking up the rest from reference TRBV19 and TRBJ2-7 gives the full variable domain: DGGITQSPKYLFRKEGQNVTLSCEQNLNHDAMYWYRQDPGQGLRLIYYSQIVNDFQKGDIAEGYSVSREKKESFPLTVTSAQKNPTAFYLCASADRGGAYEQYFGPGTRLTVT.

The rearrangement links TRBV5-1 to TRBJ1-3; no clear D. CDR1 is SGHRS, CDR2 YFSETQ, per germline. V was shortened by 3 bases and J by 0 bases, with 7 bases between the two germline ends. The length of the CDR3 is 14 residues. CDR3 sequence (DNA): TGCGCCAGCAGCTCCACTAGCTCTGGAAACACCATATATTTT. It codes for CASSSTSSGNTIYF.